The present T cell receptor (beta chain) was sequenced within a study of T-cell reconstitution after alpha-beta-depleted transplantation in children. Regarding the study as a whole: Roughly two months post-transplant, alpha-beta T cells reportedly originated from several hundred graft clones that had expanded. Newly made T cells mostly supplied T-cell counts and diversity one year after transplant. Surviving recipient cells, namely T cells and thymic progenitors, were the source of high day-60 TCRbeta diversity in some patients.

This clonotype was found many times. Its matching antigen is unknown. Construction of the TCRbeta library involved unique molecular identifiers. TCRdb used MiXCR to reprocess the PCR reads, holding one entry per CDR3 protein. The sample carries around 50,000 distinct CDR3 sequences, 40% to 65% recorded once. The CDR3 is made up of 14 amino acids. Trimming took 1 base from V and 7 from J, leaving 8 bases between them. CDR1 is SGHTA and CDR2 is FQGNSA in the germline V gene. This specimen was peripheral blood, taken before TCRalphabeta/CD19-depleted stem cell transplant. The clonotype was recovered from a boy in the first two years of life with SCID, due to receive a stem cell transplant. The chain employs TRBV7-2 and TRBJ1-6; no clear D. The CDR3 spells CASSLGFLNSPLHF. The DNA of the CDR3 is TGTGCCAGCAGCTTAGGCTTTTTGAATTCACCCCTCCACTTT. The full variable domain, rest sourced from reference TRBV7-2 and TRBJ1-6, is GAGVSQSPSNKVTEKGKDVELRCDPISGHTALYWYRQSLGQGLEFLIYFQGNSAPDKSGLPSDRFSAERTGGSVSTLTIQRTQQEDSAVYLCASSLGFLNSPLHFGNGTRLTVT.